This entry features one T cell receptor beta chain sequence. Its antigen is not known. The data are from a study of shared clonotypes between healthy human individuals. Study details: A donor's plate count was three for CD4 naive and three for CD4 memory; CD8 naive had two and CD8 memory one.

Study results and limitations: The four-donor shared clonotypes exceeded non-shared clonotypes in generation probability, with non-shared ones scoring lower. Clonotypes that were shared across a few donors made up around 4.6% of naive CD4 clonotypes.

The germline V and J ends were trimmed by 6 bases and 0 bases, with 9 bases remaining between them. Germline loops: CDR1 KGHSH, CDR2 LQKENI. This CDR3 spans 14 amino acids. The table came from immunoSEQ multiplex PCR; TCRdb's copy has only in-frame clones and leaves some out. The top ten hold roughly 0.13% of the sample, which has approximately 2.4 million clones, approximately 95% seen once. Sequencing was done on a sample of naive CD4+ T cells sorted from blood. This sample's subset: CD45RA+ positively selected. The receptor's source is a man younger than 35 in good health. This chain links TRBV18 with TRBJ1-3; no clear D. CDR3 nucleotides: TGTGCCAGCTCGTCTCTGACCTCTGGAAACACCATATATTTT. This encodes CASSSLTSGNTIYF.